Below are 4 T cell receptor beta chains sequenced from a single sample in a study of control samples from healthy donors and cancer patients. Sequenced by immunoSEQ multiplex PCR; TCRdb stores in-frame clones only, minus some. Here the sample spans around 180,000 clones, 88% being singletons. The sequencing input was blood. Receptor source: a woman in her 30s in good health.

This clone was seen a single time. The chain's CDR3 is CASSLGGGGQETQYF. The CDR3 DNA sequence: TGCGCCAGCAGCTTAGGCGGGGGGGGCCAAGAGACCCAGTACTTC. The gene calls are TRBV5-1 and TRBJ2-5, with 9 bases aligning to TRBD2. The length of the CDR3 is 15 residues. The V gene's germline CDR1 is SGHRS and CDR2 YFSETQ. V shed 2 bases, J shed 1 base, and the junction held 3 bases outside the gene matches.

This chain uses TRBV6-5 with TRBJ1-3; no reliable D call. Germline CDR1 reads MNHEY; CDR2 reads SVGAGI. Trimming cost V 7 bases and J 0 bases, with 7 bases left between them. This CDR3 is built from 13 residues. This CDR3 is CASTGVSGNTIYF. Here the CDR3 DNA reads TGTGCCAGCACCGGGGTCTCTGGAAACACCATATATTTT.

This clone was detected only once. The chain combines TRBV9 with TRBJ2-3, with D tentatively TRBD2 (6 bases). Trimming removed 0 bases from V and 0 bases from J, with 8 bases in between. The CDR3 runs to 15 residues. Germline lookup yields CDR1 SGDLS and CDR2 YYNGEE. CDR3 sequence: CASSVEGTSTDTQYF. CDR3 nucleotide sequence: TGTGCCAGCAGCGTAGAAGGGACTAGCACAGATACGCAGTATTTT.

V is TRBV27 and J is TRBJ2-1, with 10 positions matching TRBD2. Germline V lookup: CDR1 MNHEY, CDR2 SMNVEV (reference sequence). CDR3 length equals 15 residues. V was pared by 2 bases and J by 6 bases, with 4 bases of the junction left unmatched. CDR3 sequence reads: CASSLRSSGGNEQFF. Here the CDR3 DNA reads TGTGCCAGCAGTTTAAGGTCTAGCGGGGGCAATGAGCAGTTCTTC.